The 16 T cell receptor beta chains below come from one sample, sequenced in a study of blood T cell repertoires in COVID-19. Some clones are missing from TCRdb's copy, which holds only in-frame ones; the method was immunoSEQ multiplex PCR. This table has a few hundred thousand clones, about 85% appearing once. The sample was PBMCs or T cells enriched from blood (not recorded which). The receptors originated from a woman between 50 and 59 years old who had been exposed to COVID-19.

V is TRBV19 and J is TRBJ1-5, with TRBD1 matching over 12 bases. The CDR3 runs 14 residues. The junction had 13 bases not matched to a gene; V was cut back by 6 bases and J by 16 bases. Germline CDR1 and CDR2: LNHDA and SQIVND (reference sequence). The CDR3 loop is CASRSGTGGAGQHF. The CDR3 DNA reads TGTGCCAGTAGGTCCGGGACAGGGGGCGCCGGGCAACATTTT.

V usage is TRBV7-2 and J usage is TRBJ2-3, with TRBD1 matching over 10 bases. The CDR3 is 15 amino acids. Germline assignment: CDR1 SGHTA and CDR2 FQGNSA. Trimming removed 2 bases from V and 7 bases from J; junction bases left unmatched: 6. The CDR3 DNA sequence: TGTGCCAGCAGCTTATCCGGGACAGGGGAAAATACGCAGTATTTT. It encodes CASSLSGTGENTQYF.

The chain is built from TRBV18 and TRBJ1-2, with TRBD1 as a possible D gene (6 bases). Germline V gives CDR1 KGHSH, CDR2 LQKENI. There are 14 residues in the CDR3. V lost 3 bases and J lost 8, with 16 bases in between. In DNA form, the CDR3 reads TGTGCCAGCTCACCGTCGAGAGGGGGTAACGGCTACACCTTC. Its translation is CASSPSRGGNGYTF.

The chain uses TRBV9 and TRBJ1-2; 8 nucleotides align to TRBD1. Germline trimming cut 0 bases from V and 2 bases from J; bases unmatched to any gene: 3. Germline V lookup: CDR1 SGDLS, CDR2 YYNGEE. The CDR3 consists of 15 residues. This CDR3 is CASSVGDRRNYGYTF. The CDR3 DNA sequence: TGTGCCAGCAGCGTAGGGGACAGGCGGAACTATGGCTACACCTTC.

This sequence joins TRBV7-2 and TRBJ2-2; TRBD1 agrees at 10 bases. The CDR3 is 15 residues long. Unmatched junction bases numbered 1, after V lost 2 bases and J lost 4 bases. The V gene's germline CDR1 is SGHTA and CDR2 FQGNSA. The CDR3 DNA sequence: TGTGCCAGCAGCTTACGGACAGGGGGCACCGGGGAGCTGTTTTTT. Encoded protein: CASSLRTGGTGELFF.

The V call is TRBV3-1 (or the pseudogene TRBV3-2), the J call TRBJ1-3, with D perhaps matching TRBD1 (5 bases). This CDR3 spans 14 amino acids. The germline V gene encodes CDR1 LGHDT and CDR2 YNNKEL (reference sequence). Trimming left V 1 base short and J 2 bases short, with 6 bases between. CDR3: CASSQGGTGNTIYF. The CDR3 DNA is TGTGCCAGCAGCCAAGGGGGCACTGGAAACACCATATATTTT.

The chain recombines TRBV9 with TRBJ2-3; 12 bases line up with TRBD2. Trimming removed 0 bases from V and 7 bases from J; junction bases left unmatched: 6. The germline V gene encodes CDR1 SGDLS and CDR2 YYNGEE. The CDR3 spans 16 residues. In DNA form, the CDR3 reads TGTGCCAGCAGCGTAGGTACTAGCGGGGGGATAAATACGCAGTATTTT. Its translation is CASSVGTSGGINTQYF.

V is TRBV11-2 and J is TRBJ2-7, with D perhaps TRBD1 (6 bases). Trimming pared 6 bases from V and 5 bases from J, leaving 17 bases between. The CDR3 length is 14 residues. Germline V gene lookup returns CDR1 SGHAT and CDR2 FQNNGV. CDR3 nucleotides: TGTGCCAGCAGACCGACACAGGGTACCCACGAGCAGTACTTC. It translates to CASRPTQGTHEQYF.

The chain is built from TRBV2 and TRBJ2-1, with TRBD1 as a possible D gene (5 bases). The CDR3 covers 14 residues. The V end lost 7 bases, the J end lost 5 bases, and 15 bases lay between the germline ends. Germline-derived CDR1 and CDR2 are SNHLY and FYNNEI. Here the CDR3 reads CASTLIDRNNEQFF. As DNA, the CDR3 is TGTGCCAGCACTCTAATTGACAGAAACAATGAGCAGTTCTTC.

This chain connects TRBV30 to TRBJ2-1; D is uncertain. This CDR3 region has 11 residues. Germline CDR1 GTSNPN, CDR2 SVGIG (reference sequence). V was cut by 0 bases and J by 7 bases, with 4 bases left in between. The CDR3 DNA follows: TGTGCCTGGAGTGTACGGAATGAGCAGTTCTTC. It yields the protein CAWSVRNEQFF. The whole variable domain, filled in from reference TRBV30 and TRBJ2-1, reads SQTIHQWPATLVQPVGSPLSLECTVEGTSNPNLYWYRQAAGRGLQLLFYSVGIGQISSEVPQNLSASRPQDRQFILSSKKLLLSDSGFYLCAWSVRNEQFFGPGTRLTVL.

This chain links TRBV5-6 with TRBJ1-3; D perhaps matches TRBD1 (6 bases). Germline V CDR1 and CDR2: SGHDT, YYEEEE. The CDR3 is 14 amino acids. Trimming stripped 6 bases from V and 2 bases from J, with 12 bases between. The chain's CDR3 is CASILWTAGNTIYF. The CDR3 DNA sequence: TGTGCCAGCATTCTATGGACAGCTGGAAACACCATATATTTT. Supplemented by reference TRBV5-6 and TRBJ1-3, the full variable domain reads DAGVTQSPTHLIKTRGQQVTLRCSPKSGHDTVSWYQQALGQGPQFIFQYYEEEERQRGNFPDRFSGHQFPNYSSELNVNALLLGDSALYLCASILWTAGNTIYFGEGSWLTVV.

The gene calls are TRBV5-6 and TRBJ1-1, with TRBD1 as a possible D gene (5 bases). Germline V gene sequence: CDR1 SGHDT, CDR2 YYEEEE. Trimming removed 9 bases from V and 8 bases from J, with 20 bases in between. This CDR3 comprises 13 residues. The CDR3 region is CATSQVNGDEAFF. The CDR3 DNA is TGTGCCACTTCACAGGTAAACGGAGACGAAGCTTTCTTT. Supplemented by reference TRBV5-6 and TRBJ1-1, the full variable domain reads DAGVTQSPTHLIKTRGQQVTLRCSPKSGHDTVSWYQQALGQGPQFIFQYYEEEERQRGNFPDRFSGHQFPNYSSELNVNALLLGDSALYLCATSQVNGDEAFFGQGTRLTVV.

J is TRBJ1-1 and V is TRBV9; the D is unclear. Germline V CDR1 and CDR2: SGDLS, YYNGEE. V lost 4 bases and J 3 bases, leaving 13 bases between the germline ends. This CDR3 is 14 amino acids long. As DNA, the CDR3 is TGTGCCAGCAGCCCCAGAGGAACCGACACTGAAGCTTTCTTT. It yields the protein CASSPRGTDTEAFF.

The chain uses TRBV3-1 (or the pseudogene TRBV3-2) and TRBJ2-2; D is uncertain. The germline V gene encodes CDR1 LGHDT and CDR2 YNNKEL (reference sequence). The CDR3 sequence is 13 residues long. Between the trimmed V and J ends, which lost 4 bases and 11 bases, there was a span of 14 bases. The CDR3 DNA follows: TGTGCCAGCAGCCCTCGGAGAACGGCCGAGCTGTTTTTT. Its translation is CASSPRRTAELFF.

The V call is TRBV5-8, the J call TRBJ1-1, with 8 nucleotides matching TRBD1. There are 14 residues in the CDR3. V lost 2 bases and J lost 5; bases outside the gene matches: 5. Per germline, CDR1 SGHTS and CDR2 YDEGEE. CDR3 loop: CASSFDRGRTEAFF. CDR3 coding DNA: TGTGCCAGCAGCTTCGACAGGGGAAGAACTGAAGCTTTCTTT.

The chain is built from TRBV19 and TRBJ1-5; D is unresolved. CDR1 is LNHDA and CDR2 is SQIVND in the germline V gene (reference sequence). The CDR3 is 12 residues long. Trimming removed 3 bases from V and 10 bases from J, with 10 bases in between. The CDR3 protein is CASSMVHSPQHF. The CDR3 DNA reads as TGTGCCAGTAGTATGGTTCACAGTCCCCAGCATTTT.